This T cell receptor (beta chain) was captured by sequencing in a study of early T cells in non-severe SARS-CoV-2 infection. For the study at large: From unsorted whole blood, bulk RNA was sequenced, and the chains remained unpaired.

The CDR3 runs to 14 residues. V shed 0 bases and J 8 bases; nucleotides not matched to a gene: 4. CDR1 and CDR2 (germline): SGHNT, YYREEE (reference sequence). Unique molecular identifiers (one per individual cDNA molecule) were attached. TCRdb reprocessed the 5' RACE reads via MiXCR and lists one record per CDR3 protein. The sample holds approximately 39,000 distinct CDR3 sequences; around 4.6% are singletons and the top ten take around 15%. This clonotype has a count of ten or more. Its antigen remains unidentified. Whole-study results and caveats: A preference for anti-spike CD8 responses marked VDJdb matching, which missed private and CD4 specificities.

Material for sequencing was whole blood. The V and J genes are TRBV5-4 and TRBJ2-4; 8 nucleotides agree with TRBD1. The clonotype originates from an adult who was a healthcare worker with PCR-confirmed SARS-CoV-2 infection or an uninfected control (not recorded which). The CDR3 spells CASSLGGDRYIQYF. The CDR3 DNA sequence: TGTGCCAGCAGCTTGGGGGGGGACAGGTACATTCAGTACTTC.